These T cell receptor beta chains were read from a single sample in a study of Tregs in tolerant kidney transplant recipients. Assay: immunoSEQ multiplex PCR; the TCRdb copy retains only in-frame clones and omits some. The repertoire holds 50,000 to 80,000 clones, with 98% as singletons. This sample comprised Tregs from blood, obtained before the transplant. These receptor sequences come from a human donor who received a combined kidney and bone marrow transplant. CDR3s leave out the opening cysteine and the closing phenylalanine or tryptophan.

CDR3aa: ASSLLPGGEKLF; j_gene: TRBJ1-4; v_gene: TRBV5-6; len: 12
CDR3aa: SAHNYEQY; j_gene: TRBJ2-7; v_gene: TRBV20-1; len: 8
CDR3aa: ASSLVGGQPQH; j_gene: TRBJ1-5; v_gene: TRBV27; len: 11
CDR3aa: ASSQLTGGSPMKMN; j_gene: TRBJ2-7; v_gene: TRBV4-2; len: 14
CDR3aa: ASSRPGGDTGELF; j_gene: TRBJ2-2; v_gene: TRBV5-4; len: 13
CDR3aa: ASSPISGGDTGELF; j_gene: TRBJ2-2; v_gene: TRBV25-1; len: 14
CDR3aa: ASSLRDRGNAEAF; j_gene: TRBJ1-1; v_gene: TRBV5-1; len: 13
CDR3aa: ASGSVDINQPQH; j_gene: TRBJ1-5; v_gene: TRBV12-5; len: 12
CDR3aa: ASSQGTTRLGEQF; j_gene: TRBJ2-1; v_gene: TRBV4-3; len: 13
CDR3aa: ASSFQGVGTEAF; j_gene: TRBJ1-1; v_gene: TRBV5-1; len: 12
CDR3aa: ASRDRVATDTQY; j_gene: TRBJ2-3; v_gene: TRBV5-1; len: 12
CDR3aa: ASSGTGSQPQH; j_gene: TRBJ1-5; v_gene: TRBV5-6; len: 11
CDR3aa: ASSSWTGLGQY; j_gene: TRBJ2-3; v_gene: TRBV27; len: 11
CDR3aa: ASSPETGQPQH; j_gene: TRBJ1-5; v_gene: TRBV6-4; len: 11
CDR3aa: ASSGRGLTTDTQY; j_gene: TRBJ2-3; v_gene: TRBV7-2; len: 13
CDR3aa: ASSSQGGRTDTQY; j_gene: TRBJ2-3; v_gene: TRBV7-2; len: 13
CDR3aa: SVNAGQGENIQY; j_gene: TRBJ2-4; v_gene: TRBV29-1; len: 12
CDR3aa: ASSRGAYLTGELF; j_gene: TRBJ2-2; v_gene: TRBV18; len: 13
CDR3aa: ASSLWLASTDTQY; j_gene: TRBJ2-3; v_gene: TRBV7-9; len: 13
CDR3aa: ASSLSGSYEQY; j_gene: TRBJ2-7; v_gene: TRBV7-2; len: 11
CDR3aa: ASSESRGKEEKLF; j_gene: TRBJ1-4; v_gene: TRBV10-1; len: 13
CDR3aa: SVGPVSYNEQF; j_gene: TRBJ2-1; v_gene: TRBV29-1; len: 11
CDR3aa: SVERLASGTGKNIQY; j_gene: TRBJ2-4; v_gene: TRBV29-1; len: 15
CDR3aa: ASSYGVNTGELF; j_gene: TRBJ2-2; v_gene: TRBV6-5; len: 12
CDR3aa: ASSHPQGPYNSPLH; j_gene: TRBJ1-6; v_gene: TRBV4-1; len: 14
CDR3aa: ASSLGGAVDTQY; j_gene: TRBJ2-3; v_gene: TRBV2; len: 12
CDR3aa: AITWDGRADTQY; j_gene: TRBJ2-3; v_gene: TRBV10-3; len: 12
CDR3aa: ASSAIGGSEQF; j_gene: TRBJ2-1; v_gene: TRBV27; len: 11
CDR3aa: ASSLTRERNEQF; j_gene: TRBJ2-1; v_gene: TRBV7-3; len: 12
CDR3aa: ASSVAGGRVETQY; j_gene: TRBJ2-5; v_gene: TRBV9; len: 13
CDR3aa: ASSPRGFPGNTIY; j_gene: TRBJ1-3; v_gene: TRBV7-2; len: 13
CDR3aa: ASRISGRGNIQY; j_gene: TRBJ2-4; v_gene: TRBV6-1; len: 12
CDR3aa: ASSYSGGINTGELF; j_gene: TRBJ2-2; v_gene: TRBV6-6; len: 14